Following are 30 T cell receptor beta chains from one sample sequenced in a study of T cell repertoires in cytomegalovirus infection. MiXCR was run by TCRdb on the reads, yielding one entry per CDR3 protein. The sample contains approximately 250,000 distinct CDR3 sequences, roughly 6.5% of which appear only once. Material for sequencing was PBMCs. Every receptor here comes from a human donor in good health (CMV status not recorded). Some clones in this sample may be carry-over from other donors' samples.

The chain is built from TRBV30 and TRBJ1-2; 8 nucleotides agree with TRBD1. V gave up 0 bases and J gave up 6 bases; unmatched junction bases: 12. Per germline, CDR1 GTSNPN and CDR2 SVGIG (reference sequence). The CDR3 runs 16 residues. CDR3 region: CAWSVPGSDREDGYTF. The DNA for the CDR3 is TGTGCCTGGAGTGTACCCGGTTCGGACAGGGAGGATGGCTACACCTTC.

The chain carries TRBV23-1 and TRBJ1-1; D gene uncertain. TRBV23-1 is designated an ORF whose function remains uncertain. This CDR3 is 15 amino acids long. The V gene lost 0 bases and the J gene lost 2 bases, with 10 bases spanning the gap. For the CDR3, the DNA is TGCGCCAGCAGTCAATCGCGAGGCGATAACACTGAAGCTTTCTTT. Its protein product is CASSQSRGDNTEAFF.

This clonotype was detected ten times or more. The rearrangement uses TRBV7-2 and TRBJ1-2, with D possibly being TRBD1 (5 bases). CDR1 SGHTA and CDR2 FQGNSA come from the germline V gene. V lost 1 base, J lost 2 bases, and 11 bases lay in between. CDR3 length: 15 amino acids. CDR3 DNA sequence: TGTGCCAGCAGCTTAGTACAGGTGCCAAACTATGGCTACACCTTC. Translated: CASSLVQVPNYGYTF.

This chain joins TRBV5-5 and TRBJ1-4; 8 bases are a match to TRBD1. With 5 bases clipped from V and 6 bases from J, the junction kept 9 bases outside the gene matches. The CDR3 spans 15 residues. CDR1 and CDR2 (germline): SGHKS, YYEKEE (reference sequence). The CDR3 loop reads CASSTDGTGDEKLFF. The CDR3 DNA reads TGTGCCAGCAGTACCGACGGGACAGGCGATGAAAAACTGTTTTTT. The whole variable domain, filled in from reference TRBV5-5 and TRBJ1-4, reads DAGVTQSPTHLIKTRGQQVTLRCSPISGHKSVSWYQQVLGQGPQFIFQYYEKEERGRGNFPDRFSARQFPNYSSELNVNALLLGDSALYLCASSTDGTGDEKLFFGSGTQLSVL.

Many counts were recorded for this clonotype. The chain couples TRBV5-4 to TRBJ2-7; TRBD2 matches 13 bases. With 4 bases clipped from V and 6 bases from J, the junction kept 10 bases outside the gene matches. Germline CDR1 SGHNT, CDR2 YYREEE (reference sequence). CDR3 length: 16 residues. The CDR3 nucleotides read TGTGCCAGCAGCCCTAGACTAGCGGGGGGCCGCTCCGAGCAGTACTTC. Encoded protein: CASSPRLAGGRSEQYF.

This clonotype was detected ten times or more. This rearrangement joins TRBV7-8 to TRBJ2-4; 8 bases map to TRBD1. This CDR3 is built from 21 residues. The J segment lost 2 bases and the V segment lost 1 base, leaving 19 bases of the junction unmatched. The germline V gene encodes CDR1 SGHVS and CDR2 FQNEAQ. Written as DNA, the CDR3 is TGTGCCAGCAGCTTAGGGTCTCCGACAGGGGCTTTTGAGGCGACCAAAAACATTCAGTACTTC. Its protein product is CASSLGSPTGAFEATKNIQYF.

This clonotype occurred many times. V and J are TRBV6-2 or TRBV6-3 and TRBJ2-2; D perhaps matches TRBD1 (5 bases). The V gene lost 2 bases and the J gene lost 1 base, with 11 bases spanning the gap. The CDR3 has 16 residues. The V gene's germline CDR1 is MNHEY and CDR2 SVGEGT. CDR3 in amino acids: CASSYRGLKNTGELFF. The CDR3 DNA is TGTGCCAGCAGTTACAGGGGATTGAAGAACACCGGGGAGCTGTTTTTT.

This clonotype was seen at least ten times. The chain combines TRBV7-9 with TRBJ1-1; TRBD1 is a possible D gene (6 bases). The CDR3 has 14 residues. Germline V CDR1 and CDR2: SEHNR, FQNEAQ (reference sequence). Trimming pared 5 bases from V and 3 bases from J, leaving 13 bases between. For the CDR3, the DNA is TGTGCCAGCAGCCTGGGGGAGGGGGACACTGAAGCTTTCTTT. Protein sequence: CASSLGEGDTEAFF.

This clonotype was seen repeatedly, ten times or more. The gene calls are TRBV28 and TRBJ1-5; 8 nucleotides match TRBD1. V trimming: 4 bases; J trimming: 2 bases; junction bases outside the gene matches: 4. The CDR3 consists of 15 residues. Per the germline V gene, CDR1 is MDHEN and CDR2 is SYDVKM. Here the CDR3 DNA reads TGTGCCAGCAGTTCTAGGACAGGGCGCAATCAGCCCCAGCATTTT. Its translation is CASSSRTGRNQPQHF.

This clonotype has ten or more counts. This chain uses TRBV6-5 with TRBJ1-1, with no clear D. This CDR3 is 14 amino acids long. The V end lost 2 bases, the J end lost 1 base, and 8 bases lay between the germline ends. Germline V CDR1 and CDR2: MNHEY, SVGAGI. The DNA of the CDR3 is TGTGCCAGCAGTTACGGGCGGAAGAACACTGAAGCTTTCTTT. Protein: CASSYGRKNTEAFF.

The table lists this clonotype with many counts. The chain is built from TRBV7-2 and TRBJ1-5, with a tentative D call TRBD1 (5 bases). The V gene's germline CDR1 is SGHTA and CDR2 FQGNSA. The CDR3 spans 15 residues. Trimming took 1 base from V and 4 from J, leaving 11 bases between them. The CDR3 loop reads CASSLGQIENQPQHF. In DNA form, the CDR3 reads TGTGCCAGCAGCTTAGGACAGATCGAAAATCAGCCCCAGCATTTT.

This clonotype was detected ten times or more. The rearrangement joins TRBV29-1 to TRBJ2-5, with D perhaps matching TRBD2 (5 bases). CDR3 length: 13 amino acids. Germline values: CDR1 SQVTM, CDR2 ANQGSEA. V dropped 3 bases and J dropped 1 base, with 9 bases sitting between them. CDR3 in amino acids: CSVETTLQETQYF. Here the CDR3 DNA reads TGCAGCGTTGAGACTACCCTCCAAGAGACCCAGTACTTC.

This clonotype was observed many times. The genes are TRBV7-3 and TRBJ2-3; TRBD2 matches at 12 bases. The CDR3 runs to 17 residues. Germline V CDR1 and CDR2: SGHTA, FQGTGA. The trim removed 4 bases at V and 1 base at J, leaving 6 bases unmatched. In nucleotides, the CDR3 is TGTGCCAGCAGCTCGCGGACTAGCGGGATAGGCACAGATACGCAGTATTTT. Its protein is CASSSRTSGIGTDTQYF.

This clonotype showed up many times. V and J are TRBV5-4 and TRBJ2-1; 8 bases line up with TRBD2. The CDR3 consists of 19 residues. The germline CDR1 and CDR2 sequences are SGHNT and YYREEE (reference sequence). The junction had 13 bases not matched to a gene; V was cut back by 2 bases and J by 0 bases. The CDR3 region has the DNA TGTGCCAGCAGCTTTTTGGCGGGGGGACCCCATAGCTCCTACAATGAGCAGTTCTTC. This gives the protein CASSFLAGGPHSSYNEQFF.

This clonotype occurred many times. The chain is built from TRBV2 and TRBJ1-5, with 7 bases fitting TRBD1. Germline V gives CDR1 SNHLY, CDR2 FYNNEI. There are 13 residues in the CDR3. V dropped 8 bases and J dropped 2; count of bases not matched to a gene: 3. The CDR3 sequence: CASAGTGNQPQHF. CDR3 coding DNA: TGTGCCAGCGCCGGGACAGGCAATCAGCCCCAGCATTTT.

There are a few counts of this clonotype. The chain has TRBV29-1 and TRBJ2-7, with TRBD1 matching over 7 bases. The V gene's germline CDR1 is SQVTM and CDR2 ANQGSEA. Germline trimming cut 1 base from V and 6 bases from J; bases unmatched to any gene: 6. The CDR3 is 13 amino acids. The CDR3 nucleotides read TGCAGCGTTGAAGGGGGGACAGCCCCCGAGCAGTACTTC. As protein: CSVEGGTAPEQYF.

DNA of the CDR3: TGCAGTGCTAGAGACCAGGACAGGGACTACGAGCAGTACTTC. This codes for CSARDQDRDYEQYF. The chain has TRBV20-1 and TRBJ2-7; TRBD1 matches 8 bases. The CDR3 has 14 residues. V was clipped by 0 bases and J by 3 bases; unmatched bases: 4. Germline V lookup: CDR1 DFQATT, CDR2 SNEGSKA (reference sequence).

This clonotype was picked up many times. The chain links TRBV12-3 or TRBV12-4 to TRBJ1-1; D remains ambiguous. The CDR3 runs 12 residues. Trimming left V 10 bases short and J 5 bases short, with 14 bases between. The CDR3: CATQTGGTEAFF. The CDR3 coding sequence is TGTGCCACCCAGACGGGAGGAACTGAAGCTTTCTTT.

In this sample, this clonotype turned up a few times. This chain connects TRBV7-2 to TRBJ2-2; 11 bases line up with TRBD2. There are 16 residues in the CDR3. Germline assignment: CDR1 SGHTA and CDR2 FQGNSA. V shed 5 bases and J 6 bases; nucleotides not matched to a gene: 8. CDR3 sequence reads: CASSRSGGAIPGELFF. In nucleotides, the CDR3 is TGTGCCAGCAGCCGTAGCGGGGGGGCAATCCCCGGGGAGCTGTTTTTT.

At least ten counts were recorded for this clonotype. The chain recombines TRBV5-1 with TRBJ1-2, with D unresolved. Germline-derived CDR1 and CDR2 are SGHRS and YFSETQ. The CDR3 is 12 residues long. V lost 0 bases, J lost 7 bases, and 7 bases lay in between. Written as DNA, the CDR3 is TGCGCCAGCAGCTTGGACGGGCGTGGCTACACCTTC. It translates to CASSLDGRGYTF.

This clonotype showed up many times. The chain couples TRBV4-1 to TRBJ2-5, with TRBD2 matching over 9 bases. The V and J ends lost 4 bases and 0 bases, in that order; junction bases with no gene match: 6. This CDR3 region has 16 residues. CDR1 is MGHRA, CDR2 YSYEKL, per germline. The CDR3: CASSPAGGLDQETQYF. The CDR3 nucleotides read TGCGCCAGCAGCCCGGCGGGGGGGCTGGACCAAGAGACCCAGTACTTC.

The chain is built from TRBV11-2 and TRBJ2-7; D gene ambiguous. Germline lookup yields CDR1 SGHAT and CDR2 FQNNGV. Trimming shortened V by 6 bases and J by 3 bases, and 9 bases separated the two germline ends. This CDR3 comprises 12 residues. The CDR3: CASRAHDYEQYF. CDR3 nucleotides: TGTGCCAGCAGGGCTCACGACTACGAGCAGTACTTC.

This clonotype has at least ten counts. The chain employs TRBV7-2 and TRBJ1-2; 8 bases are shared with TRBD1. V lost 6 bases, J lost 8 bases, and 14 bases stayed unmatched. CDR3 length: 15 residues. The germline gives CDR1 SGHTA, CDR2 FQGNSA. The CDR3 spells CASSFRAGTGSGYTF. Here the CDR3 DNA reads TGTGCCAGCAGTTTTAGGGCCGGGACAGGCAGCGGCTACACCTTC.

This clonotype was picked up many times. The chain carries TRBV4-3 and TRBJ1-1, with 7 positions matching TRBD1. CDR3 length: 16 residues. Germline V gives CDR1 LGHNA, CDR2 YSLEER. V shed 2 bases and J 0 bases; nucleotides not matched to a gene: 6. CDR3 sequence (DNA): TGCGCCAGCAGCCAACGCACAGGGGCCTTGAACACTGAAGCTTTCTTT. As protein: CASSQRTGALNTEAFF.

The chain employs TRBV24-1 and TRBJ2-6; 7 nucleotides align to TRBD1. The J segment lost 1 base and the V segment lost 3 bases, leaving 11 bases of the junction unmatched. Germline V gives CDR1 KGHDR, CDR2 SFDVKD. The length of the CDR3 is 19 residues. CDR3 in DNA: TGTGCCACCAGTGATCCCACGTGGGGGACAGCTTCTGGGGCCAACGTCCTGACTTTC. This encodes CATSDPTWGTASGANVLTF.

This clonotype came up many times. The gene calls are TRBV20-1 and TRBJ1-1; D uncertain. This CDR3 region has 14 residues. V dropped 3 bases and J dropped 1 base, with 12 bases sitting between them. Looked up from germline, CDR1 is DFQATT and CDR2 is SNEGSKA (reference sequence). CDR3 bases: TGCAGTGCTAGGGACCTGACACGGAACACTGAAGCTTTCTTT. This gives the protein CSARDLTRNTEAFF.

At least ten counts were recorded for this clonotype. The chain is built from TRBV29-1 and TRBJ2-2; D unresolved. Germline V CDR1 and CDR2: SQVTM, ANQGSEA. The CDR3 contains 11 residues. V shed 6 bases and J shed 7 bases, with 9 bases lying between them. This CDR3 reads CSVPVGGELFF. The CDR3 bases are TGCAGCGTACCCGTCGGCGGGGAGCTGTTTTTT.

This clonotype was found many times. This chain connects TRBV18 to TRBJ1-2; TRBD1 might be the D (5 bases). The CDR3 is 16 amino acids. Germline CDR1 KGHSH, CDR2 LQKENI. V was pared by 2 bases and J by 6 bases, with 19 bases between. CDR3 sequence reads: CASSPFEGSLEDGYTF. The CDR3 nucleotides read TGTGCCAGCTCACCATTCGAGGGGTCGCTCGAGGATGGCTACACCTTC. The full variable domain, with the rest looked up from reference TRBV18 and TRBJ1-2, is NAGVMQNPRHLVRRRGQEARLRCSPMKGHSHVYWYRQLPEEGLKFMVYLQKENIIDESGMPKERFSAEFPKEGPSILRIQQVVRGDSAAYFCASSPFEGSLEDGYTFGSGTRLTVV.

This clonotype has at least ten counts. V and J are TRBV2 and TRBJ1-4; D is unresolved. Trimming removed 6 bases at V and 0 bases at J, with 14 bases between. Per germline, CDR1 SNHLY and CDR2 FYNNEI. This CDR3 is 16 amino acids long. CDR3 sequence (DNA): TGTGCCAGCAGCCAGGAGGGATTTGCAACTAATGAAAAACTGTTTTTT. Amino acids: CASSQEGFATNEKLFF.

The sample holds many counts of this clonotype. This chain links TRBV10-3 with TRBJ2-7; weak D call: TRBD1 (5 bases). The CDR3 runs to 13 residues. Trimming left V 7 bases short and J 3 bases short, with 13 bases between. The germline gives CDR1 ENHRY, CDR2 SYGVKD. The CDR3 nucleotides read TGTGCCATCATCGCAGGCCAGGGCTACGAGCAGTACTTC. Residues: CAIIAGQGYEQYF.